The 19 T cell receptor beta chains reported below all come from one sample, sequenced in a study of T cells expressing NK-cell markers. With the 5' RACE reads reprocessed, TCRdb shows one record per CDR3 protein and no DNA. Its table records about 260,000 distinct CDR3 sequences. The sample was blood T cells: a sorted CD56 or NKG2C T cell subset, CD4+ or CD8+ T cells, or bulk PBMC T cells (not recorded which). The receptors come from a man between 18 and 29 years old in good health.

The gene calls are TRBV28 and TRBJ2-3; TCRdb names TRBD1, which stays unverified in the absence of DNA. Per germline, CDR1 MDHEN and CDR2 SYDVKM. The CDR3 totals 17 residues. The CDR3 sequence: CASSTPPGQDRADTQYF.

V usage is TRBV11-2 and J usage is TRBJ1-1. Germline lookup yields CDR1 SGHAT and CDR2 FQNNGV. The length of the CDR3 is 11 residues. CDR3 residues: CASSSYTEAFF.

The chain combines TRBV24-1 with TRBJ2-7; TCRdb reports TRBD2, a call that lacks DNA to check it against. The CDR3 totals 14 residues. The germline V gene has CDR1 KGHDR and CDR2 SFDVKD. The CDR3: CATSGTGSSYEQYF.

The CDR3 loop reads CASSQSGIVTEAFF. J is TRBJ1-1 and V is TRBV3-1; TCRdb proposes TRBD1, but this gene call is untestable without DNA. The germline V gene encodes CDR1 LGHDT and CDR2 YNNKEL (reference sequence). The CDR3 consists of 14 residues.

CDR3 sequence reads: CASSSWEGGDTNEQFF. This rearrangement joins TRBV6-5 to TRBJ2-1; with no DNA, the TCRdb D assignment of TRBD2 cannot be verified. The CDR3 has 16 amino acids. CDR1 is MNHEY and CDR2 is SVGAGI in the germline V gene.

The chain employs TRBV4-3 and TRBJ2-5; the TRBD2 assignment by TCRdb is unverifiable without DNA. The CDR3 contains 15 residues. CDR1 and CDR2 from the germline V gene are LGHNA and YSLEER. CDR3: CASSQESLAGSTQYF.

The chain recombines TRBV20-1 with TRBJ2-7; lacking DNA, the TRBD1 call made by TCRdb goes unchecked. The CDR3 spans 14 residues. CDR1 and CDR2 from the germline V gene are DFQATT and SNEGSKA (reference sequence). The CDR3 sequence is CSASGQGKELEQYF.

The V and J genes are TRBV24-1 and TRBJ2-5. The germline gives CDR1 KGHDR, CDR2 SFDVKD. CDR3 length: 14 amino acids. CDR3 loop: CATSDLTSQETQYF.

CDR3: CSARPLLMGGSTDTQYF. The V and J genes are TRBV20-1 and TRBJ2-3; TCRdb indicates TRBD1, and absent DNA this call remains unverified. Germline V gives CDR1 DFQATT, CDR2 SNEGSKA (reference sequence). There are 17 residues in the CDR3.

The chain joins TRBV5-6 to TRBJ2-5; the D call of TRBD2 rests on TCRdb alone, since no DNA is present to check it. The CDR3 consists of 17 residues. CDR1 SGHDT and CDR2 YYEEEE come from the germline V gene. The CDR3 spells CASSLLLTSGSQETQYF.

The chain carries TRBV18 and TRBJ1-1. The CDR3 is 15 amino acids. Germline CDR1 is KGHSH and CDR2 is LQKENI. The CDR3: CASSPPPTGWTEAFF.

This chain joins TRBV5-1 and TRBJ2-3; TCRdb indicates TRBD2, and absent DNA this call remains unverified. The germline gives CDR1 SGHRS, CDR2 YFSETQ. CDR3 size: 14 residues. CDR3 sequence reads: CASSLDYRGDTQYF.

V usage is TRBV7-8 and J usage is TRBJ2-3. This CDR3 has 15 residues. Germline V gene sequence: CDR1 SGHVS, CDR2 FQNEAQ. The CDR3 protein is CASSSARFGSDTQYF.

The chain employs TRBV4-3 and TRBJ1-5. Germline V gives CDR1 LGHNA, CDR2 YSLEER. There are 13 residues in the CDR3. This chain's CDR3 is CASSQASGEPQHF.

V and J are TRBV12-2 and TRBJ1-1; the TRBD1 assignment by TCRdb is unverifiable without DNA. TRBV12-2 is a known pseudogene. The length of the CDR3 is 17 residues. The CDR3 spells CASRLERTGDGGTEAFF.

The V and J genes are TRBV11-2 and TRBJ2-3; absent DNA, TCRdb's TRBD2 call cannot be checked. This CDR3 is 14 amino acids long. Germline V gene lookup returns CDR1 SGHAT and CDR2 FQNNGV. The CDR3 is CASSLGRTRDTQYF.

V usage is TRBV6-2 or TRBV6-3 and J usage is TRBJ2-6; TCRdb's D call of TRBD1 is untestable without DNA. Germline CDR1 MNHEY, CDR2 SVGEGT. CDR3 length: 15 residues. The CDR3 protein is CASSYRGQGANVLTF.

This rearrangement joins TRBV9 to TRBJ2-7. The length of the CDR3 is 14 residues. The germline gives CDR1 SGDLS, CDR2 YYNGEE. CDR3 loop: CASSVGRTTYEQYF.

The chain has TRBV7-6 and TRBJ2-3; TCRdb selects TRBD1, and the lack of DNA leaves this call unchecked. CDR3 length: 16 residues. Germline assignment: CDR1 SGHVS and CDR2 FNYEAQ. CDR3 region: CASSLGTGESTDTQYF.